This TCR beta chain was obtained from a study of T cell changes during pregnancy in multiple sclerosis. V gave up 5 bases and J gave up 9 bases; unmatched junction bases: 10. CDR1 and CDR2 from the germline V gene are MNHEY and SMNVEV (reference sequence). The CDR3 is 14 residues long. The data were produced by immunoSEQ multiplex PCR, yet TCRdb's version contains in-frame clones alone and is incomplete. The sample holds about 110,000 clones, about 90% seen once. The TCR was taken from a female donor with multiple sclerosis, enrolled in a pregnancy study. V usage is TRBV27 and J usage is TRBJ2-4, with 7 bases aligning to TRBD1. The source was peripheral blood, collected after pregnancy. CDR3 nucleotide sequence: TGTGCCAGCAGTGCTAGGGGGCTAGGGGGCATTCAGTACTTC. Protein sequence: CASSARGLGGIQYF.